This T cell receptor beta chain was observed in a study of cytomegalovirus exposure and HLA in healthy donors. Study-level findings and limits: HLA-A and HLA-B allele assignments for most subjects were reportedly predicted accurately using TCR beta sequences. About 90% or about 30% of the time was how often most TCR beta V segments were productive, according to an earlier analysis. The authors listed approximately 150 TCR beta chains as cytomegalovirus-associated.

This clone has just one count. Its target is not known. The PCR ran on 60 Vbeta and 13 Jbeta primers. The repertoire was sequenced with immunoSEQ multiplex PCR; TCRdb's copy has only in-frame clones and lacks some. The sample contains roughly 150,000 clones, more than 60% of which appear only once. Per the germline V gene, CDR1 is MNHNS and CDR2 is SASEGT. The length of the CDR3 is 15 residues. V shed 5 bases and J 8 bases; nucleotides not matched to a gene: 11. The sequence derives from a man younger than 45 in good health and CMV-seropositive. The sequenced material came from PBMCs. This sequence joins TRBV6-1 and TRBJ2-1; 8 nucleotides match TRBD1. The CDR3 bases are TGTGCCAGCAGTATGGGACAGGTTCGCGGGGATGAGCAGTTCTTC. Its protein product is CASSMGQVRGDEQFF.